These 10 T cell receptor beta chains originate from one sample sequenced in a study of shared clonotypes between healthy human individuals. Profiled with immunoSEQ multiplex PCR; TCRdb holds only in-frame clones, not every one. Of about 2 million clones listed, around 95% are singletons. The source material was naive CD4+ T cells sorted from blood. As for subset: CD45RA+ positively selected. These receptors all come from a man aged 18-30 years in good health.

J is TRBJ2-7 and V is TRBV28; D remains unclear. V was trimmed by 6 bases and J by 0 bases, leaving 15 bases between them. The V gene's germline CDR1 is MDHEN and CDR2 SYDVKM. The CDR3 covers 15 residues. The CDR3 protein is CASSPSGGISYEQYF. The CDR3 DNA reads TGTGCCAGCAGCCCCTCGGGTGGTATCTCCTACGAGCAGTACTTC.

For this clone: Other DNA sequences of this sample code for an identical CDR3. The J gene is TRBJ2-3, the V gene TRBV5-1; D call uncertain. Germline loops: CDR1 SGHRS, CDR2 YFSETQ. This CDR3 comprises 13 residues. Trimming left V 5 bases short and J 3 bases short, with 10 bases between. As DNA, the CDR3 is TGCGCCAGCAGTCCACCTTCGACAGATACGCAGTATTTT. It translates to CASSPPSTDTQYF.

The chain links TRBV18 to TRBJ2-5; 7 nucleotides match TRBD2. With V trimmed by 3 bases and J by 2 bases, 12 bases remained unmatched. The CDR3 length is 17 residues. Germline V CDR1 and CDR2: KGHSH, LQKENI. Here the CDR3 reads CASSPDGSGVLQETQYF. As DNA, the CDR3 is TGTGCCAGCTCACCGGACGGGAGCGGGGTTCTTCAAGAGACCCAGTACTTC.

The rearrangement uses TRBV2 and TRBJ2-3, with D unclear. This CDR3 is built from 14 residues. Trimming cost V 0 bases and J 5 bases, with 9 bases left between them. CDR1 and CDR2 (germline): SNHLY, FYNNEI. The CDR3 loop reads CASSEASQRDTQYF. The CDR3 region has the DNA TGTGCCAGCAGTGAAGCGTCACAAAGAGATACGCAGTATTTT.

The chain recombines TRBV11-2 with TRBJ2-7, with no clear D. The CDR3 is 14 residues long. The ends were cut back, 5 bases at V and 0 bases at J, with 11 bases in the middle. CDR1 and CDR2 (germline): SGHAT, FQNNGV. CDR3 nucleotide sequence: TGTGCCAGCAGCCCCCGGCGGAGCTCCTACGAGCAGTACTTC. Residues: CASSPRRSSYEQYF. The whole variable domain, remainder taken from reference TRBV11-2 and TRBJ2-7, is EAGVAQSPRYKIIEKRQSVAFWCNPISGHATLYWYQQILGQGPKLLIQFQNNGVVDDSQLPKDRFSAERLKGVDSTLKIQPAKLEDSAVYLCASSPRRSSYEQYFGPGTRLTVT.

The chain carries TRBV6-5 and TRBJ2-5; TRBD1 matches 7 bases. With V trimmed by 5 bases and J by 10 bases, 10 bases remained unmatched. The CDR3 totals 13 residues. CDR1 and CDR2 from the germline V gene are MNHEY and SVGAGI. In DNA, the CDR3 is TGTGCCAGCAGTCCGGGCGCACAGGGGAGCCAGTACTTC. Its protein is CASSPGAQGSQYF.

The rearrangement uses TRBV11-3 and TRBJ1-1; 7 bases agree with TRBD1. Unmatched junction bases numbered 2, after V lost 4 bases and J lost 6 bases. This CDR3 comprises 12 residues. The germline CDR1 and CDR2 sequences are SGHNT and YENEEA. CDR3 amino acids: CASSSGGAEAFF. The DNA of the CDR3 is TGTGCCAGCAGCTCAGGGGGAGCTGAAGCTTTCTTT.

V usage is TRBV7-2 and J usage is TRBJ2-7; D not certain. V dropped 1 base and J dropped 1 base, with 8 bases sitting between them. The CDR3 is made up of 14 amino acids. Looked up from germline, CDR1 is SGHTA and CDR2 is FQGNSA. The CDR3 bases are TGTGCCAGCAGCTTAGGTTACCAATCCTACGAGCAGTACTTC. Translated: CASSLGYQSYEQYF.

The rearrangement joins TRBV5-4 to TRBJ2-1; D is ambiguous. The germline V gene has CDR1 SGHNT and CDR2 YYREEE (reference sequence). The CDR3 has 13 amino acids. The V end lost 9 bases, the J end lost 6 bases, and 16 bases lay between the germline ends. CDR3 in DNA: TGTGCCACCACCGCCCCGCCCCGCAATGAGCAGTTCTTC. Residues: CATTAPPRNEQFF. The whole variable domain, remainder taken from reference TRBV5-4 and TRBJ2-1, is ETGVTQSPTHLIKTRGQQVTLRCSSQSGHNTVSWYQQALGQGPQFIFQYYREEENGRGNFPPRFSGLQFPNYSSELNVNALELDDSALYLCATTAPPRNEQFFGPGTRLTVL.

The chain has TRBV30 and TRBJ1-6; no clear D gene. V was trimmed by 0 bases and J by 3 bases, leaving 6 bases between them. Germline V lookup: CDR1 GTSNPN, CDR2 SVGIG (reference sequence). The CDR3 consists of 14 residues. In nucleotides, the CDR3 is TGTGCCTGGAGTGTAGAAAGCTATAATTCACCCCTCCACTTT. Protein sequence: CAWSVESYNSPLHF.